The 32 T cell receptor beta chains given below trace back to one sample, sequenced in a study of chemoradiotherapy in HPV16-positive cancers. TCRdb's table, derived via immunoSEQ multiplex PCR, lists solely in-frame clones and lacks some. The sample consists of 9,500 to 15,000 clones, over 60% of them appearing once. Sampling was done from a patient who underwent chemoradiotherapy. The receptors were sampled from a human donor with HPV-associated anogenital cancer.

The genes are TRBV4-2 and TRBJ2-7; 9 positions agree with TRBD1. Germline-derived CDR1 and CDR2 are LGHNA and YNFKEQ. J lost 4 bases, V lost 3 bases, and 10 bases had no gene match. The CDR3 sequence is 16 residues long. Here the CDR3 DNA reads TGTGCCAGCAGCCAGGAGGACAGGGGAAGGAGGTACGAGCAGTACTTC. Translation gives CASSQEDRGRRYEQYF.

This clone was counted only a few times. This chain joins TRBV6-5 and TRBJ1-1; D is unresolved. V was clipped by 8 bases and J by 2 bases, with 12 bases between them. Per germline, CDR1 MNHEY and CDR2 SVGAGI. The CDR3 covers 13 residues. The CDR3 bases are TGTGCCAGCCGGTGGTCGCCCAACACTGAAGCTTTCTTT. Translated: CASRWSPNTEAFF.

V usage is TRBV28 and J usage is TRBJ2-5; unclear D gene. The ends were cut back, 2 bases at V and 2 bases at J, with 15 bases in the middle. This CDR3 is built from 16 residues. From germline, CDR1 is MDHEN and CDR2 SYDVKM. CDR3 region: CASSLGPGALQETQYF. CDR3 coding DNA: TGTGCCAGCAGTTTAGGCCCTGGAGCATTACAAGAGACCCAGTACTTC.

The V call is TRBV7-2, the J call TRBJ2-3; no reliable D call. The CDR3 covers 15 residues. V was shortened by 1 base and J by 0 bases, with 8 bases between the two germline ends. Germline-derived CDR1 and CDR2 are SGHTA and FQGNSA. The CDR3 region is CASSLGGTSTDTQYF. DNA for the CDR3: TGTGCCAGCAGCTTAGGCGGCACTAGCACAGATACGCAGTATTTT.

This chain connects TRBV28 to TRBJ2-6; perhaps TRBD2 as D (5 bases). There are 18 residues in the CDR3. Germline assignment: CDR1 MDHEN and CDR2 SYDVKM. V was pared by 6 bases and J by 0 bases, with 18 bases between. This CDR3 is CASSTGGRVYSGANVLTF. The CDR3 nucleotides are TGTGCCAGCAGCACTGGAGGCCGGGTCTACTCTGGGGCCAACGTCCTGACTTTC.

The V and J genes are TRBV5-5 and TRBJ1-5; D might be TRBD1 (6 bases). Germline V gives CDR1 SGHKS, CDR2 YYEKEE (reference sequence). This CDR3 is 15 amino acids long. With 5 bases removed from V and 3 bases from J, the gap between germline ends came to 15 bases. This CDR3 reads CASSLSQGNNQPQHF. Written as DNA, the CDR3 is TGTGCCAGCAGTTTATCTCAGGGGAACAATCAGCCCCAGCATTTT. The full variable domain, with the rest looked up from reference TRBV5-5 and TRBJ1-5, is DAGVTQSPTHLIKTRGQQVTLRCSPISGHKSVSWYQQVLGQGPQFIFQYYEKEERGRGNFPDRFSARQFPNYSSELNVNALLLGDSALYLCASSLSQGNNQPQHFGDGTRLSIL.

The rearrangement uses TRBV19 and TRBJ2-1; D is possibly TRBD2 (6 bases). The CDR3 is made up of 14 amino acids. Trimming took 4 bases from V and 4 from J, leaving 11 bases between them. Germline CDR1 and CDR2: LNHDA and SQIVND (reference sequence). The CDR3 region has the DNA TGTGCCAGTAGTACGGACTACCTGTACAATGAGCAGTTCTTC. It encodes CASSTDYLYNEQFF. Full variable domain (rest looked up from reference TRBV19 and TRBJ2-1): DGGITQSPKYLFRKEGQNVTLSCEQNLNHDAMYWYRQDPGQGLRLIYYSQIVNDFQKGDIAEGYSVSREKKESFPLTVTSAQKNPTAFYLCASSTDYLYNEQFFGPGTRLTVL.

The J gene is TRBJ2-1, the V gene TRBV2, with D possibly being TRBD1 (5 bases). Germline values: CDR1 SNHLY, CDR2 FYNNEI. Trimming removed 6 bases from V and 9 bases from J, with 21 bases in between. CDR3 size: 15 residues. The CDR3 sequence is CASRKGLGVAGEQFF. The CDR3 bases are TGTGCCAGCAGAAAGGGGTTAGGGGTGGCAGGTGAGCAGTTCTTC.

This clone showed up just a few times. The chain joins TRBV10-1 to TRBJ2-1, with D possibly TRBD2 on 5 matching bases. CDR3 length equals 12 residues. Germline V gene data show CDR1 as WNHNN and CDR2 as SYGVQD (reference sequence). Trimming took 4 bases from V and 9 from J, leaving 10 bases between them. The CDR3 loop reads CASSGPRGEQFF. CDR3 DNA: TGCGCCAGCAGTGGCCCCCGGGGTGAGCAGTTCTTC.

The chain couples TRBV7-8 to TRBJ2-7; D gene uncertain. Trimming took off 4 bases at V and 7 bases at J, with 23 bases between the two ends. Germline lookup yields CDR1 SGHVS and CDR2 FQNEAQ. The CDR3 runs 16 residues. The CDR3 sequence is CASSSRWDSTGMEQYF. The DNA of the CDR3 is TGTGCCAGCAGCTCCCGGTGGGATTCGACTGGCATGGAGCAGTACTTC.

This clone was seen a single time. V is TRBV2 and J is TRBJ2-7; no reliable D call. This CDR3 is 13 amino acids long. The germline gives CDR1 SNHLY, CDR2 FYNNEI. Between the trimmed V and J ends, which lost 4 bases and 5 bases, there was a span of 12 bases. The CDR3 coding sequence is TGTGCCAGCAGTGTTCGGGTCTGGGACGAGCAGTACTTC. This codes for CASSVRVWDEQYF.

V is TRBV19 and J is TRBJ2-5; no firm D call. CDR1 and CDR2 (germline): LNHDA, SQIVND (reference sequence). V was trimmed by 3 bases and J by 1 base, leaving 9 bases between them. The CDR3 is 14 residues long. In DNA form, the CDR3 reads TGTGCCAGTAGTATCGGGCAGGCCCAAGAGACCCAGTACTTC. Translating gives CASSIGQAQETQYF.

A single count supports this clone. The gene calls are TRBV5-4 and TRBJ2-3; 7 bases are shared with TRBD2. This CDR3 has 15 amino acids. J gave up 3 bases and V 0 bases, and 4 bases lay outside the gene matches. CDR1 and CDR2 (germline): SGHNT, YYREEE (reference sequence). CDR3 coding DNA: TGTGCCAGCAGCTTGGGTGGACTAGGTACAGATACGCAGTATTTT. It is translated as CASSLGGLGTDTQYF.

This clone was seen just once. This sequence joins TRBV28 and TRBJ2-7; no reliable D call. Trimming pared 1 base from V and 3 bases from J, leaving 16 bases between. The V gene's germline CDR1 is MDHEN and CDR2 SYDVKM. The CDR3 is made up of 16 amino acids. CDR3 in DNA: TGTGCCAGCAGTTTATCAGACAACAAGTGGGACTACGAGCAGTACTTC. This codes for CASSLSDNKWDYEQYF. The variable domain in full, completed from reference TRBV28 and TRBJ2-7, reads DVKVTQSSRYLVKRTGEKVFLECVQDMDHENMFWYRQDPGLGLRLIYFSYDVKMKEKGDIPEGYSVSREKKERFSLILESASTNQTSMYLCASSLSDNKWDYEQYFGPGTRLTVT.

The chain uses TRBV5-4 and TRBJ2-3, with D maybe TRBD1 (5 bases). The CDR3 sequence is 14 residues long. The germline V gene encodes CDR1 SGHNT and CDR2 YYREEE (reference sequence). V was clipped by 0 bases and J by 3 bases, with 8 bases between them. Written as DNA, the CDR3 is TGTGCCAGCAGCTTGGAACAGGAAACAGATACGCAGTATTTT. As protein: CASSLEQETDTQYF.

This CDR3 reads CASSFFGGGTEAFF. CDR3 nucleotides: TGTGCCAGCAGTTTTTTTGGGGGTGGCACTGAAGCTTTCTTT. This chain uses TRBV28 with TRBJ1-1; possibly TRBD1 for D (5 bases). Trimming cost V 3 bases and J 4 bases, with 12 bases left between them. This CDR3 is built from 14 residues. The germline V gene has CDR1 MDHEN and CDR2 SYDVKM. Looking up the rest from reference TRBV28 and TRBJ1-1 gives the full variable domain: DVKVTQSSRYLVKRTGEKVFLECVQDMDHENMFWYRQDPGLGLRLIYFSYDVKMKEKGDIPEGYSVSREKKERFSLILESASTNQTSMYLCASSFFGGGTEAFFGQGTRLTVV.

The rearrangement uses TRBV19 and TRBJ2-7, with D perhaps being TRBD1 or TRBD2 (6 bases each). V was pared by 4 bases and J by 2 bases, with 15 bases between. Germline CDR1 reads LNHDA; CDR2 reads SQIVND (reference sequence). This CDR3 spans 15 amino acids. The CDR3, as DNA: TGTGCCAGTAGTAAGGGGGGCGCAAGAGCCTACGAGCAGTACTTC. Its translation: CASSKGGARAYEQYF.

The CDR3 nucleotides read TGTGCCAGCAGACGAGCAGGAGGGGGTTACGAGCAGTACTTC. Amino acids: CASRRAGGGYEQYF. The chain uses TRBV28 and TRBJ2-7; D possibly uses TRBD1 or TRBD2 (6 bases each). V gave up 6 bases and J gave up 4 bases, with 16 bases separating them. This CDR3 has 14 residues. Germline V gives CDR1 MDHEN, CDR2 SYDVKM.

The gene calls are TRBV6-5 and TRBJ1-1; the match to TRBD1 covers 9 bases. V lost 4 bases, J lost 8 bases, and 8 bases stayed unmatched. This CDR3 has 14 amino acids. Germline V lookup: CDR1 MNHEY, CDR2 SVGAGI. The CDR3 sequence is CASSSTGGIGEAFF. The CDR3 DNA sequence: TGTGCCAGCAGTTCCACAGGGGGCATCGGGGAAGCTTTCTTT.

The DNA for the CDR3 is TGTGCCTGGGATGCCGGGACAGGGTCCTACGAGCAGTACTTC. Translating gives CAWDAGTGSYEQYF. V gene TRBV30 combines with J gene TRBJ2-7, with TRBD1 matching over 9 bases. The V and J ends lost 5 bases and 1 base, in that order; junction bases with no gene match: 6. This CDR3 contains 14 residues. Germline V lookup: CDR1 GTSNPN, CDR2 SVGIG (reference sequence).

V is TRBV13 and J is TRBJ2-1; 15 bases match TRBD2. The CDR3 is 17 residues long. The V segment lost 5 bases and the J segment 4 bases; nucleotides outside the gene matches: 6. Germline CDR1 PRHDT, CDR2 FYEKMQ (reference sequence). The CDR3 region has the DNA TGTGCCAGCAGCCTTGGACTAGCGGGAGGGCCTTACAATGAGCAGTTCTTC. This codes for CASSLGLAGGPYNEQFF.

The genes are TRBV27 and TRBJ1-5, with TRBD1 identical over 7 bases. Germline V gene sequence: CDR1 MNHEY, CDR2 SMNVEV (reference sequence). Unmatched junction bases numbered 9, after V lost 0 bases and J lost 7 bases. The CDR3 is 16 amino acids. The CDR3: CASSLSGDRARQPQHF. The CDR3 DNA sequence: TGTGCCAGCAGTTTATCGGGAGACAGGGCCAGGCAGCCCCAGCATTTT.

J is TRBJ1-5 and V is TRBV7-2; D is perhaps TRBD1 (5 bases). V lost 1 base, J lost 5 bases, and 9 bases lay in between. This CDR3 region has 14 residues. Germline V gene sequence: CDR1 SGHTA, CDR2 FQGNSA. The CDR3 DNA reads TGTGCCAGCAGCTTAGGGGGCGGTGATCAGCCCCAGCATTTT. Translation: CASSLGGGDQPQHF.

The table lists this clone with a few counts. CDR3: CASSLDTGDEKLFF. The DNA of the CDR3 is TGTGCCAGCAGCTTAGATACAGGGGATGAAAAACTGTTTTTT. This chain joins TRBV7-6 and TRBJ1-4, with TRBD1 matching 7 bases. The V segment lost 1 base and the J segment 6 bases; nucleotides outside the gene matches: 2. This CDR3 comprises 14 residues. Looked up from germline, CDR1 is SGHVS and CDR2 is FNYEAQ. Filled out from reference TRBV7-6 and TRBJ1-4, the complete variable domain reads GAGVSQSPRYKVTKRGQDVALRCDPISGHVSLYWYRQALGQGPEFLTYFNYEAQQDKSGLPNDRFSAERPEGSISTLTIQRTEQRDSAMYRCASSLDTGDEKLFFGSGTQLSVL.

The chain recombines TRBV7-3 with TRBJ2-3; 8 nucleotides line up with TRBD1. CDR3 length: 14 amino acids. CDR1 is SGHTA and CDR2 is FQGTGA in the germline V gene. Trimming at V came to 5 bases and at J to 3 bases, leaving 4 bases not matched to a gene. The DNA of the CDR3 is TGTGCCAGCAGCCCGGACAGGGTGACAGATACGCAGTATTTT. As protein: CASSPDRVTDTQYF.

The chain has TRBV7-2 and TRBJ2-7; 7 bases align to TRBD1. The CDR3 consists of 13 residues. CDR1 and CDR2 (germline): SGHTA, FQGNSA. V gave up 1 base and J gave up 6 bases; unmatched junction bases: 3. Here the CDR3 reads CASSLEGGGEQYF. As DNA, the CDR3 is TGTGCCAGCAGCTTAGAAGGGGGCGGCGAGCAGTACTTC.

The V call is TRBV18, the J call TRBJ1-1; 11 bases fit TRBD1. The CDR3 is made up of 15 amino acids. In germline, CDR1 is KGHSH, CDR2 LQKENI. V dropped 3 bases and J dropped 5; count of bases not matched to a gene: 5. The CDR3: CASSPGQGVGTEAFF. The CDR3 DNA follows: TGTGCCAGCTCACCGGGACAGGGGGTTGGTACTGAAGCTTTCTTT.

The chain recombines TRBV9 with TRBJ1-2; possibly TRBD1 for D (5 bases). CDR3 length equals 14 residues. Trimming left V 0 bases short and J 6 bases short, with 12 bases between. Germline V gene data show CDR1 as SGDLS and CDR2 as YYNGEE. CDR3 protein: CASSVVGGIDGYTF. The CDR3 bases are TGTGCCAGCAGCGTAGTGGGGGGTATCGATGGCTACACCTTC. The whole variable domain, remainder taken from reference TRBV9 and TRBJ1-2, is DSGVTQTPKHLITATGQRVTLRCSPRSGDLSVYWYQQSLDQGLQFLIQYYNGEERAKGNILERFSAQQFPDLHSELNLSSLELGDSALYFCASSVVGGIDGYTFGSGTRLTVV.

V is TRBV6-1 and J is TRBJ1-1; D ambiguous. From germline, CDR1 is MNHNS and CDR2 SASEGT. Trimming pared 2 bases from V and 7 bases from J, leaving 11 bases between. The CDR3 is made up of 13 amino acids. CDR3 in amino acids: CASSELLGGEAFF. Here the CDR3 DNA reads TGTGCCAGCAGTGAATTGTTAGGCGGTGAAGCTTTCTTT.

The rearrangement uses TRBV19 and TRBJ1-1, with D possibly TRBD1 on 6 matching bases. Germline CDR1 LNHDA, CDR2 SQIVND (reference sequence). The V and J ends lost 5 bases and 5 bases respectively, with 15 bases between them. This CDR3 is built from 14 residues. The CDR3 DNA is TGTGCCAGTAGTTCGTCGGGGGCGCAAACTGAAGCTTTCTTT. It is translated as CASSSSGAQTEAFF.

The chain links TRBV10-2 to TRBJ2-2; 10 bases fit TRBD2. The CDR3 covers 15 residues. Unmatched junction bases numbered 3, after V lost 2 bases and J lost 6 bases. Looked up from germline, CDR1 is WSHSY and CDR2 is SAAADI. The CDR3 DNA reads as TGCGCCAGCAGTGAGCAGCGGGGGGGCCCCGGGGAGCTGTTTTTT. Amino acids: CASSEQRGGPGELFF.

There are a few counts of this clone. This chain links TRBV5-1 with TRBJ2-3; 7 positions match TRBD2. Germline V CDR1 and CDR2: SGHRS, YFSETQ. The CDR3 has 15 residues. V lost 5 bases, J lost 2 bases, and 8 bases stayed unmatched. CDR3 sequence reads: CASSRTGLITDTQYF. DNA of the CDR3: TGCGCCAGCAGTCGGACGGGACTAATCACAGATACGCAGTATTTT.